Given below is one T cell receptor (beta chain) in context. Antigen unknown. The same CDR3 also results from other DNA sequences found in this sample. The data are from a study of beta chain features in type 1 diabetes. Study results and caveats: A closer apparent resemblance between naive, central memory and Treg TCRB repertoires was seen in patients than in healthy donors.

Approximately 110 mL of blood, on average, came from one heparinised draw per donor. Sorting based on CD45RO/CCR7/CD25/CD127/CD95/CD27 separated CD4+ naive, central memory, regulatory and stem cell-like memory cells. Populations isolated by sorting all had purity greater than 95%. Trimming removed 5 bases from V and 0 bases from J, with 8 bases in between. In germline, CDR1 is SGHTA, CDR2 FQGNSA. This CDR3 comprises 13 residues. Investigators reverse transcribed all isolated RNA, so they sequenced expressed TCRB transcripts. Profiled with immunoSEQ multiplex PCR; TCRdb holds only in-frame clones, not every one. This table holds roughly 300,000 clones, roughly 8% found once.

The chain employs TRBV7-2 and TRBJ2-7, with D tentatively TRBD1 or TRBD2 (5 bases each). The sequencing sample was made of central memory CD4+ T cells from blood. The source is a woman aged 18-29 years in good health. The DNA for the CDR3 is TGTGCCAGCAGCCGGGACCCCTCCTACGAGCAGTACTTC. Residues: CASSRDPSYEQYF. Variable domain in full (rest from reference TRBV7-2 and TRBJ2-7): GAGVSQSPSNKVTEKGKDVELRCDPISGHTALYWYRQSLGQGLEFLIYFQGNSAPDKSGLPSDRFSAERTGGSVSTLTIQRTQQEDSAVYLCASSRDPSYEQYFGPGTRLTVT.